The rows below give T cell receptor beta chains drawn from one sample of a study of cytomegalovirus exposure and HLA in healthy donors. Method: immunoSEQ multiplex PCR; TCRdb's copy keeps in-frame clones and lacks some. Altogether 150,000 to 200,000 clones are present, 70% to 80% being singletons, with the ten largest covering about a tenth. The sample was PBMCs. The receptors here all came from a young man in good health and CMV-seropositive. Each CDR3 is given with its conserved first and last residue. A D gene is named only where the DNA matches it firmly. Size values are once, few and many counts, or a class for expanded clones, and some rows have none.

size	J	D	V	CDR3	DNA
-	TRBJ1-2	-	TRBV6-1	CASSAGGGERSTF	TGTGCCAGCAGTGCCGGGGGGGGAGAACGGTCGACCTTC
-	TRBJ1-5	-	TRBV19	CASTVEVYDNQPQHF	TGTGCCAGTACCGTTGAGGTTTATGACAATCAGCCCCAGCATTTT
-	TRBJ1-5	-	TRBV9	CASSSGGTDNQPQHF	TGTGCCAGCAGCTCTGGCGGGACGGATAATCAGCCCCAGCATTTT
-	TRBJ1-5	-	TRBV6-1	CASSEEITWDIYQPQHF	TGTGCCAGCAGTGAAGAGATCACGTGGGACATTTATCAGCCCCAGCATTTT
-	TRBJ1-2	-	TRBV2	CASSEPDSLYGYTF	TGTGCCAGCAGTGAACCGGACAGCCTCTATGGCTACACCTTC
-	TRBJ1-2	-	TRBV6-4	CASSPEGRSYGYTF	TGTGCCAGCAGTCCCGAGGGTAGATCTTATGGCTACACCTTC
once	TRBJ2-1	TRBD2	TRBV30	CAWSVWDSGFLTSGRDEQFF	TGTGCCTGGAGTGTGTGGGACAGTGGGTTTTTGACGAGCGGGAGGGATGAGCAGTTCTTC
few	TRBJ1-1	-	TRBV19	CASSARKAENTEAFF	TGTGCCAGTAGTGCCCGTAAGGCGGAGAACACTGAAGCTTTCTTT
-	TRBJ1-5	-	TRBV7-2	CASSLAQDPNQPQHF	TGTGCCAGCAGCTTAGCGCAGGATCCAAATCAGCCCCAGCATTTT
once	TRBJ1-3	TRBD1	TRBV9	CASSGSQGARGNTIYF	TGTGCCAGCAGCGGGTCACAGGGGGCGCGGGGAAACACCATATATTTT
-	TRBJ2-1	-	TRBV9	CASSVGLVGGPIDEQFF	TGTGCCAGCAGCGTAGGACTAGTGGGGGGGCCTATCGATGAGCAGTTCTTC
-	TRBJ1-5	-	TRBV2	CASSVVFEGSQPQHF	TGTGCCAGCAGTGTTGTTTTTGAGGGTTCTCAGCCCCAGCATTTT
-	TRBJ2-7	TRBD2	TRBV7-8	CASRFAAGGYEQYF	TGTGCCAGCAGATTCGCCGCGGGAGGCTACGAGCAGTACTTC
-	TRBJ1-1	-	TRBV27	CASSPLISTEAFF	TGTGCCAGCAGTCCCCTTATTAGCACTGAAGCTTTCTTT